These 3 T cell receptor beta chains originate from one sample sequenced in a study of beta chain features in type 1 diabetes. Every isolated RNA sample was fully reverse transcribed, so sequencing captured expressed TCRB transcripts. TCRdb's table, derived via immunoSEQ multiplex PCR, lists solely in-frame clones and lacks some. The repertoire holds hundreds of thousands of clones, with 14% as singletons. The sequencing input was central memory CD4+ T cells from blood. All receptors derive from a man aged 25 to 40 in good health.

The table lists this clone with a few counts. V gene TRBV14 combines with J gene TRBJ2-5; weak D call: TRBD1 (6 bases). V lost 6 bases, J lost 4 bases, and 12 bases lay in between. Germline CDR1 and CDR2: SGHDN and FVKESK. The CDR3 length is 13 residues. The CDR3 coding sequence is TGTGCCAGCAGTCAGTACAGGGTAGAGACCCAGTACTTC. Residues: CASSQYRVETQYF.

This clone was picked up a small number of times. The V gene is TRBV7-3, the J gene TRBJ2-2; TRBD1 matches 8 bases. CDR3 length: 15 residues. The germline V gene has CDR1 SGHTA and CDR2 FQGTGA. V lost 6 bases, J lost 5 bases, and 8 bases stayed unmatched. The CDR3 protein is CASRPGTGRTGELFF. The CDR3 nucleotides are TGTGCCAGCAGGCCAGGGACAGGACGGACCGGGGAGCTGTTTTTT.

This clone was picked up a small number of times. The V gene is TRBV2, the J gene TRBJ2-1; D not certain. The germline gives CDR1 SNHLY, CDR2 FYNNEI. The CDR3 extends over 15 amino acids. V was cut by 2 bases and J by 6 bases, with 14 bases left in between. The CDR3 here is CASSESRTLLNEQFF. CDR3 nucleotide sequence: TGTGCCAGCAGTGAAAGCAGAACGTTGCTCAATGAGCAGTTCTTC.